Listed here is a single T cell receptor beta chain. The data originate from a study of blood T cells in healthy people across ages. Primed by a sample-barcoded 5' primer and a J-beta primer mix, a second PCR proceeded for about 6 to 11 cycles. TCRdb passed the 5' RACE reads through MiXCR, listing each CDR3 protein once. This table holds about 900,000 distinct CDR3 sequences, 45% to 50% found once. This CDR3 is built from 15 residues. V was pared by 3 bases and J by 3 bases, with 2 bases of the junction left unmatched. The sequence came from a man between 25 and 39 years old in good health. The chain is built from TRBV12-3 or TRBV12-4 and TRBJ2-7, with TRBD2 identical over 13 bases. Sequencing used blood. CDR3 protein: CASSFRTSGGYEQYF. The CDR3 nucleotides are TGTGCCAGCAGTTTCAGGACTAGCGGGGGCTACGAGCAGTACTTC.